This TCR beta chain was retrieved from a study of vaccination and CD4 T cells after COVID-19. Across the whole study: Each post-COVID sample was drawn after diagnosis, and the median interval was roughly 97 days (range 35 to 161).

Overall study findings and caveats: A median of roughly 87% of reactive clones, in convalescent patients, became evident only post-vaccination.

Treatment indicated: approximately 10-day PBMC culture with coronavirus spike peptide pools or control peptides (ViraFEST assay). Germline V lookup: CDR1 MDHEN, CDR2 SYDVKM. This CDR3 has 15 amino acids. Trimming removed 6 bases at V and 3 bases at J, with 12 bases between. Once obtained from cultured CD4+ T cells, the DNA was sequenced using the Oncomine TCR Beta short-read assay. One entry per CDR3 protein results from TCRdb running MiXCR on the PCR reads. The sample yields under 20,000 distinct CDR3 sequences, roughly two thirds seen once. To note about this clonotype: As yet, its antigen is unknown.

This chain connects TRBV28 to TRBJ1-6; D uncertain. This TCR came from a human donor who had recovered from COVID-19. The source material was CD4+ T cells from blood, cultured in vitro. The CDR3 nucleotides read TGTGCCAGCAGGTTGTCTAACCACTATAATTCACCCCTCCACTTT. It encodes CASRLSNHYNSPLHF.